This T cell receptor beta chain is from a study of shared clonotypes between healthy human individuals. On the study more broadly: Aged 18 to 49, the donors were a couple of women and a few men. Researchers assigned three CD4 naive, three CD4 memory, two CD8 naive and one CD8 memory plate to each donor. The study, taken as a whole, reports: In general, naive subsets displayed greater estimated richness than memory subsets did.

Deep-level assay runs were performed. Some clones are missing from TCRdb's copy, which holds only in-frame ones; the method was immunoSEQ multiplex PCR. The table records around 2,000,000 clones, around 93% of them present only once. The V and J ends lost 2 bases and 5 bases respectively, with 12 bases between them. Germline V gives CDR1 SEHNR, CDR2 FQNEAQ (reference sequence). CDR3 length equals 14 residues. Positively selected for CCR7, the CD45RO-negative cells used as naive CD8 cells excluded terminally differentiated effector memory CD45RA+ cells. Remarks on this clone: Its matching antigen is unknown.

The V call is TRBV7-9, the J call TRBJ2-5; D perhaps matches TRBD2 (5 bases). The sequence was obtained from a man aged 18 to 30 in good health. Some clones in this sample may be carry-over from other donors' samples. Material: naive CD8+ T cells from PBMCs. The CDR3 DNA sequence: TGTGCCAGCAGCTTAATCGGGGTAGGGGAGACCCAGTACTTC. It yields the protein CASSLIGVGETQYF.